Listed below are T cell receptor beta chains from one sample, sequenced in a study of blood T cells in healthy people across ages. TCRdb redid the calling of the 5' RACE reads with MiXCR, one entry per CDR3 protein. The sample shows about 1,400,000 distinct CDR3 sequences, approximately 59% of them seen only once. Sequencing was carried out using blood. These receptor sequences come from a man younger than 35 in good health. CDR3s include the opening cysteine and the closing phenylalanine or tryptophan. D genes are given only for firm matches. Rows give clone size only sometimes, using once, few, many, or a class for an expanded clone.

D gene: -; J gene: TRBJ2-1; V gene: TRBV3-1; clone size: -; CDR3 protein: CASSQHLGSGSYNEQFF; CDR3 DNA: TGTGCCAGCAGCCAGCACCTAGGAAGCGGCTCCTACAATGAGCAGTTCTTC
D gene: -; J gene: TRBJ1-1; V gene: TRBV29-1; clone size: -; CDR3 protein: CSVIPRENTEAFF; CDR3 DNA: TGCAGCGTTATTCCCAGGGAGAACACTGAAGCTTTCTTT
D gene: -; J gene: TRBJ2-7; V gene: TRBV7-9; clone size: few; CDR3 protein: CASKVDGSYEQYF; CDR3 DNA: TGTGCCAGCAAGGTGGACGGCTCCTACGAGCAGTACTTC
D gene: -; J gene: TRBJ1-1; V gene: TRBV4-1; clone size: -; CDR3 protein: CASSQADSSHEAFF; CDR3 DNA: TGCGCCAGCAGCCAGGCCGACAGCTCTCATGAAGCTTTCTTT
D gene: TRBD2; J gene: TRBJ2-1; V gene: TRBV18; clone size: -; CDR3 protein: CASSLSGYYNEQFF; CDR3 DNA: TGTGCCAGCTCCCTTAGCGGGTACTACAATGAGCAGTTCTTC
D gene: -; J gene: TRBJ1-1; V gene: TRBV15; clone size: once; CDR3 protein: CATSRDPRPTSRNTEAFF; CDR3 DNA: TGTGCCACCAGCAGAGATCCCAGGCCTACCTCGAGAAACACTGAAGCTTTCTTT
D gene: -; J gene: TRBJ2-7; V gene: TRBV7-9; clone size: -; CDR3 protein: CASSSDGSEQYF; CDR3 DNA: TGTGCCAGCAGCTCCGATGGGAGTGAGCAGTACTTC
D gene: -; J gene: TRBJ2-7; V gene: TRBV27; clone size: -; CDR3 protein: CASSLPSRPPYEQYF; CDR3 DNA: TGTGCCAGCAGTTTACCCTCCCGGCCGCCCTACGAGCAGTACTTC
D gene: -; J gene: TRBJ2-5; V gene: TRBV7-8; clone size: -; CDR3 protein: CASRIGIDEQYF; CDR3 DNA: TGTGCCAGCAGAATCGGTATCGATGAGCAGTACTTC
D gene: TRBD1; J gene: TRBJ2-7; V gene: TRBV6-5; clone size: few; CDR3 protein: CASSRGQVFSYEQYF; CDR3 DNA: TGTGCCAGCAGCCGCGGACAGGTATTTTCCTACGAGCAGTACTTC
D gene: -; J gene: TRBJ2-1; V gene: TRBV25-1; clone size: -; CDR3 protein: CASMRWDEQFF; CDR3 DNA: TGTGCCAGCATGCGATGGGATGAGCAGTTCTTC